This T cell receptor beta chain originates from a study of T cells in Graves' hyperthyroidism and ophthalmopathy. This clonotype was counted many times. In germline, CDR1 is SGHVS, CDR2 FNYEAQ. The junction had 17 bases not matched to a gene; V was cut back by 5 bases and J by 11 bases. This CDR3 has 16 amino acids. Regions amplified from RNA transcripts were the TCR beta CDR3 regions. The HTBI primer set drove a first-round RT-PCR of the TCR CDR3. A single record per CDR3 protein comes from TCRdb applying MiXCR to the multiplex PCR reads. The table lists fewer than 200,000 distinct CDR3 sequences, approximately 17% of them singletons.

The receptor was derived from a woman between 45 and 60 years old with Graves' hyperthyroidism. V and J are TRBV7-6 and TRBJ1-1; TRBD1 agrees at 10 bases. The sample was blood. This chain's CDR3 is CASSLTSSTGGSAAFF. The DNA of the CDR3 is TGTGCCAGCAGCCTAACCTCCTCGACAGGGGGCTCTGCGGCTTTCTTT.